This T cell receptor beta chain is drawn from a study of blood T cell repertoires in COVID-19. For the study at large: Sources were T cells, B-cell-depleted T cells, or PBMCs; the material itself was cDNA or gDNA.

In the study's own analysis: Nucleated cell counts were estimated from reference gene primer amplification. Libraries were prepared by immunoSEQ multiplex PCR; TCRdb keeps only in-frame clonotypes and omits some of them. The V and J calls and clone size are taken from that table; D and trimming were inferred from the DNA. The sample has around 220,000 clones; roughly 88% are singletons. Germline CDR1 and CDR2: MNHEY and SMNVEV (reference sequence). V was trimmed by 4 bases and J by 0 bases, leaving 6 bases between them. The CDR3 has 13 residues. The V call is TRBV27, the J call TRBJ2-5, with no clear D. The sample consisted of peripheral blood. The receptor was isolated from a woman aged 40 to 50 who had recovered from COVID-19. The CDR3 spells CASSSVYQETQYF. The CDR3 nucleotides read TGTGCCAGCAGTTCCGTGTACCAAGAGACCCAGTACTTC.